The clone carrying this T cell receptor beta chain came up a few times. The antigen is undetermined. Both peripheral blood and punch biopsies of lesional scalp skin were obtained from patients who had alopecia areata. RNA was extracted and reverse transcribed into cDNA as the sequencing template. Libraries were prepared by immunoSEQ multiplex PCR; TCRdb keeps only in-frame clonotypes and omits some of them. The data show 50,000 to 70,000 clones, 44% seen once. This sample stems from a study of CD8+ T cells in alopecia areata. Study results and caveats: Shared TCR sequences were less clear between patients than in mice, possibly partly from HLA diversity. Higher clonality and more expanded CD8+ clones appeared in lesional than normal scalp.

The germline V gene encodes CDR1 SGHTA and CDR2 FQGTGA. Trimming stripped 6 bases from V and 3 bases from J, with 11 bases between. There are 13 residues in the CDR3. Specimen: NKG2D-low CD8+ T cells sorted from blood. This receptor was identified in a human donor with alopecia areata. The V and J genes are TRBV7-3 and TRBJ1-1; TRBD1 might be the D (6 bases). In DNA, the CDR3 is TGTGCCAGCAGGGGGCCAGGGGACACTGAAGCTTTCTTT. Protein: CASRGPGDTEAFF.